The 15 T cell receptor beta chains below all came from one sample that was sequenced in a study of STAT3 mutations in large granular lymphocyte leukemia. Study-wide results and caveats: Every T-LGLL patient had at least one immunodominant TCRbeta clonotype.

Here immunoSEQ multiplex PCR was the method, and the copy in TCRdb shows in-frame clones only, minus some. The sample contains about 4,200 clones, roughly 82% of which appear only once. No cognate antigen is known for these TCRs. Sample: peripheral blood mononuclear cells. The source of these receptors is a boy aged 5-17 years with T-cell large granular lymphocyte leukemia. Some clones in this sample may be carry-over from other donors' samples.

The chain has TRBV7-9 and TRBJ2-6, with D perhaps given as TRBD1 or TRBD2 (5 bases each). The CDR3 totals 17 residues. Trimming left V 8 bases short and J 2 bases short, with 19 bases between. Looked up from germline, CDR1 is SEHNR and CDR2 is FQNEAQ (reference sequence). The DNA for the CDR3 is TGTGCCAGCGGCCCCGTGGGGGTAGGCGCTGGGGCCAACGTCCTGACTTTC. It yields the protein CASGPVGVGAGANVLTF.

The V gene is TRBV30, the J gene TRBJ2-6; D is unresolved. V was pared by 3 bases and J by 2 bases, with 8 bases between. Germline lookup yields CDR1 GTSNPN and CDR2 SVGIG (reference sequence). The CDR3 is 14 amino acids. The CDR3 spells CAWSGLAGANVLTF. CDR3 in DNA: TGTGCCTGGAGCGGGTTAGCTGGGGCCAACGTCCTGACTTTC.

This chain links TRBV5-1 with TRBJ2-5; TRBD2 matches at 7 bases. J gave up 1 base and V 7 bases, and 1 base lay outside the gene matches. The CDR3 sequence is 12 residues long. Germline values: CDR1 SGHRS, CDR2 YFSETQ. CDR3 loop: CASGGVQETQYF. The CDR3 nucleotides read TGCGCCAGCGGGGGGGTCCAAGAGACCCAGTACTTC. Looking up the rest from reference TRBV5-1 and TRBJ2-5 gives the full variable domain: KAGVTQTPRYLIKTRGQQVTLSCSPISGHRSVSWYQQTPGQGLQFLFEYFSETQRNKGNFPGRFSGRQFSNSRSEMNVSTLELGDSALYLCASGGVQETQYFGPGTRLLVL.

This clone was seen once. The chain links TRBV5-1 to TRBJ1-5; D may be TRBD1 (5 bases). Germline V lookup: CDR1 SGHRS, CDR2 YFSETQ. The V and J ends lost 2 bases and 6 bases respectively, with 9 bases between them. This CDR3 has 13 residues. Written as DNA, the CDR3 is TGCGCCAGCAGCTTCAGGGCTGGTCAGCCCCAGCATTTT. It is translated as CASSFRAGQPQHF.

The chain links TRBV4-1 to TRBJ2-7; D unclear. This CDR3 is built from 11 residues. Germline V lookup: CDR1 MGHRA, CDR2 YSYEKL. V was shortened by 5 bases and J by 7 bases, with 9 bases between the two germline ends. This chain's CDR3 is CASSSANEQYF. CDR3 DNA: TGCGCCAGCAGCTCGGCTAATGAGCAGTACTTC.

The V gene is TRBV4-3, the J gene TRBJ2-7; D remains unclear. V was clipped by 0 bases and J by 0 bases, with 9 bases between them. CDR3 size: 15 residues. From germline, CDR1 is LGHNA and CDR2 YSLEER. The DNA of the CDR3 is TGCGCCAGCAGCCAAGATTGGGCGAGCTCCTACGAGCAGTACTTC. It is translated as CASSQDWASSYEQYF.

V is TRBV5-1 and J is TRBJ2-7, with D possibly TRBD2 on 6 matching bases. The CDR3 totals 14 residues. V lost 7 bases to trimming and J lost 6 bases, with 20 bases between them. In germline, CDR1 is SGHRS, CDR2 YFSETQ. The CDR3: CASRGIGAQGEQYF. For the CDR3, the DNA is TGCGCCAGCCGGGGGATAGGGGCGCAGGGCGAGCAGTACTTC.

The chain is built from TRBV4-2 and TRBJ2-1; 9 bases align to TRBD2. Germline trimming cut 4 bases from V and 7 bases from J; bases unmatched to any gene: 2. This CDR3 is built from 13 residues. Germline V gene sequence: CDR1 LGHNA, CDR2 YNFKEQ. CDR3 coding DNA: TGTGCCAGCAGCCTAGGACTAGCGAATGAGCAGTTCTTC. Residues: CASSLGLANEQFF.

The rearrangement uses TRBV6-1 and TRBJ2-1; 8 bases align to TRBD2. Trimming cost V 6 bases and J 6 bases; bases outside gene matches: 10. Per germline, CDR1 MNHNS and CDR2 SASEGT. There are 15 residues in the CDR3. Here the CDR3 reads CASSPTPGTSNEQFF. CDR3 DNA sequence: TGTGCCAGCAGCCCGACCCCCGGGACTAGCAATGAGCAGTTCTTC.

This clone is medium-sized. The rearrangement joins TRBV7-9 to TRBJ2-7; D is possibly TRBD1 (5 bases). Germline CDR1 and CDR2: SEHNR and FQNEAQ (reference sequence). Trimming removed 6 bases from V and 6 bases from J, with 9 bases in between. The CDR3 runs 11 residues. Written as DNA, the CDR3 is TGTGCCAGCAGTCGACAGCGCGAGCAGTACTTC. Amino acids: CASSRQREQYF.

This clone showed up just once. The chain carries TRBV6-1 and TRBJ2-7, with 7 bases that match TRBD1. The CDR3 runs to 16 residues. The germline gives CDR1 MNHNS, CDR2 SASEGT. V dropped 4 bases and J dropped 5; count of bases not matched to a gene: 14. Written as DNA, the CDR3 is TGTGCCAGCAGTGGGTACCTTGAGACAGGGTATGACGAGCAGTACTTC. Translating gives CASSGYLETGYDEQYF.

The V and J genes are TRBV4-1 and TRBJ2-7; TRBD1 agrees at 9 bases. V was pared by 4 bases and J by 4 bases, with 5 bases of the junction left unmatched. The germline V gene encodes CDR1 MGHRA and CDR2 YSYEKL. The CDR3 consists of 14 residues. CDR3 DNA sequence: TGCGCCAGCAGCCCTAGACAGGGGGGGTACGAGCAGTACTTC. Its translation: CASSPRQGGYEQYF.

This rearrangement joins TRBV5-1 to TRBJ2-7; no clear D gene. This CDR3 contains 13 residues. Germline V gives CDR1 SGHRS, CDR2 YFSETQ. Trimming pared 0 bases from V and 2 bases from J, leaving 6 bases between. The CDR3 sequence: CASSLASPYEQYF. CDR3 sequence (DNA): TGCGCCAGCAGCTTGGCGTCTCCCTACGAGCAGTACTTC. The variable domain in full, with the rest retrieved from reference TRBV5-1 and TRBJ2-7, is KAGVTQTPRYLIKTRGQQVTLSCSPISGHRSVSWYQQTPGQGLQFLFEYFSETQRNKGNFPGRFSGRQFSNSRSEMNVSTLELGDSALYLCASSLASPYEQYFGPGTRLTVT.

This chain links TRBV5-4 with TRBJ2-7; no reliable D call. The CDR3 loop spans 13 amino acids. The V and J ends lost 0 bases and 2 bases respectively, with 6 bases between them. Germline values: CDR1 SGHNT, CDR2 YYREEE (reference sequence). CDR3 region: CASSLGAPYEQYF. As DNA, the CDR3 is TGTGCCAGCAGCTTGGGCGCACCCTACGAGCAGTACTTC.

The V gene is TRBV27, the J gene TRBJ1-2; D call uncertain. The V end lost 5 bases, the J end lost 3 bases, and 10 bases lay between the germline ends. The CDR3 is made up of 13 amino acids. Germline V gene lookup returns CDR1 MNHEY and CDR2 SMNVEV (reference sequence). CDR3: CASSPGRDYGYTF. CDR3 DNA sequence: TGTGCCAGCAGTCCCGGACGGGACTATGGCTACACCTTC.